The clone carrying this T cell receptor beta chain was picked up a small number of times. Distinct nucleotide sequences in the sample also encode this CDR3. The CDR3 has 15 residues. V lost 4 bases, J lost 4 bases, and 7 bases stayed unmatched. Germline V gene sequence: CDR1 SGDLS, CDR2 YYNGEE. Per the original data handling: Cell counts per sample came from amplifying reference gene primers. Sequencing was performed with immunoSEQ multiplex PCR; in TCRdb, only in-frame clones are kept and a portion is missing. Clone size and the V and J calls come from that table; the DNA yielded D and trimming. The repertoire consists of around 100,000 clones, with roughly 84% occurring once and the leading ten covering about 8.1%. The sample belongs to a study of blood T cell repertoires in COVID-19.

V is TRBV9 and J is TRBJ2-3; 9 bases match TRBD1. This receptor was taken from a middle-aged woman with acute or convalescent COVID-19. Sequencing was done on a sample of peripheral blood. CDR3 amino acids: CASSPWGQGADTQYF. As DNA, the CDR3 is TGTGCCAGCAGCCCCTGGGGACAGGGTGCAGATACGCAGTATTTT.